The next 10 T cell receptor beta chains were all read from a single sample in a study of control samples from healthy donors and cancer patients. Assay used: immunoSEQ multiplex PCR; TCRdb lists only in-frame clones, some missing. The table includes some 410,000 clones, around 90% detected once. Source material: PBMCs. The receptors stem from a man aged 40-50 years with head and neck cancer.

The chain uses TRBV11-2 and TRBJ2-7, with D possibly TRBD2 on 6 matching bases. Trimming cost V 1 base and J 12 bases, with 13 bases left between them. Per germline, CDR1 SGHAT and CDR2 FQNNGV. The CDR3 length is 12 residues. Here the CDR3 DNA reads TGTGCCAGCAGCTTAGTAGGGCAGGGACTGTACTTC. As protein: CASSLVGQGLYF.

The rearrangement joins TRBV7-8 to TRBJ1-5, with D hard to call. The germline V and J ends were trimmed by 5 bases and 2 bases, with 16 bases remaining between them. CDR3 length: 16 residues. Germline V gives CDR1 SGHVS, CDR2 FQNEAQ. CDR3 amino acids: CASSLPRGGGNQPQHF. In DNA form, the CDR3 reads TGTGCCAGCAGCCTACCGCGGGGAGGTGGCAATCAGCCCCAGCATTTT.

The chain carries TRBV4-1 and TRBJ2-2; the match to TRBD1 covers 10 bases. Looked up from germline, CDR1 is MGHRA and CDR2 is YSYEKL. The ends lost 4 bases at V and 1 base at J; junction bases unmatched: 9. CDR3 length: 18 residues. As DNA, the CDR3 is TGCGCCAGCAGCCCAAGACTCCGGGACAGGGGGAACACCGGGGAGCTGTTTTTT. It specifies CASSPRLRDRGNTGELFF.

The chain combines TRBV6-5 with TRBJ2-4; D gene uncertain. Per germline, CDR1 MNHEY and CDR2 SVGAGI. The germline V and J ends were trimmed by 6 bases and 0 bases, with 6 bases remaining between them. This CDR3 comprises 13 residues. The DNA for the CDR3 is TGTGCCAGCAGAACGCTAGCCAAAAACATTCAGTACTTC. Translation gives CASRTLAKNIQYF.

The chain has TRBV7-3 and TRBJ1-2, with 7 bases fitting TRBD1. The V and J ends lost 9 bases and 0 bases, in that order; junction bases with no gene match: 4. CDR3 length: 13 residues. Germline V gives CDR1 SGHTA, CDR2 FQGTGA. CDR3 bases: TGTGCCAGTCGACAGGGCCCTAACTATGGCTACACCTTC. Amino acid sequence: CASRQGPNYGYTF.

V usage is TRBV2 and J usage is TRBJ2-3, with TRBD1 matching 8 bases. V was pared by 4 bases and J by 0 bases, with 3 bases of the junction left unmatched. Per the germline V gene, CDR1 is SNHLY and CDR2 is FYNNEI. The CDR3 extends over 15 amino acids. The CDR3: CASSGRQGSTDTQYF. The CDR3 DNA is TGTGCCAGCAGTGGACGACAGGGGAGCACAGATACGCAGTATTTT.

The CDR3 is CASSKGTDRKKLFF. Here the CDR3 DNA reads TGTGCCAGCAGCAAAGGGACAGACCGGAAAAAACTGTTTTTT. This chain uses TRBV28 with TRBJ1-4; 7 bases align to TRBD1. Germline CDR1 is MDHEN and CDR2 is SYDVKM. This CDR3 has 14 amino acids. V trimming: 6 bases; J trimming: 9 bases; junction bases outside the gene matches: 10.

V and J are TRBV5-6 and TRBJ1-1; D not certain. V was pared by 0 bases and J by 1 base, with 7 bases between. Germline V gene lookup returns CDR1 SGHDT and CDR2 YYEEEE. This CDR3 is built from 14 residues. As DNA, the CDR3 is TGTGCCAGCAGCTTGGTCCTAGGGAACACTGAAGCTTTCTTT. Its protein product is CASSLVLGNTEAFF.

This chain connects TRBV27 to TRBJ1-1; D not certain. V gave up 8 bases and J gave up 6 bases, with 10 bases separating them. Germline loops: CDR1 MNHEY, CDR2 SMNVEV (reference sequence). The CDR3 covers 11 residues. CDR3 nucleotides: TGTGCCAGCCGCGGGTTGGCTGAAGCTTTCTTT. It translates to CASRGLAEAFF.

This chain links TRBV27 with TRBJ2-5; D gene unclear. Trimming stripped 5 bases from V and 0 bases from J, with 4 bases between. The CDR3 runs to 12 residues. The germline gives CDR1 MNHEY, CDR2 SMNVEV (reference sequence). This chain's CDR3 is CASSANQETQYF. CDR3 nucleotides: TGTGCCAGCAGTGCCAACCAAGAGACCCAGTACTTC.